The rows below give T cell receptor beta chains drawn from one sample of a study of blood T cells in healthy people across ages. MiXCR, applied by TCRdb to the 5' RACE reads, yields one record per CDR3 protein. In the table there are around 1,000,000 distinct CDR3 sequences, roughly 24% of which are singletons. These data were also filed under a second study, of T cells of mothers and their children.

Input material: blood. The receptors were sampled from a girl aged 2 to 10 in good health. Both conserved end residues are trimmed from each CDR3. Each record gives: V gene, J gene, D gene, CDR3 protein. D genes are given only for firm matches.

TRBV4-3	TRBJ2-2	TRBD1	ASSQDRVGVTGELF
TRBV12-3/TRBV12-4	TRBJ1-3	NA	ASNLLLQGHSGNTIY
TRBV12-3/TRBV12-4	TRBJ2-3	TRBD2	AGAPSGRGTDTQY
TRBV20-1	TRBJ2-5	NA	SGRRASGETQY
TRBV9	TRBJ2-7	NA	ASSARDNAYEQY
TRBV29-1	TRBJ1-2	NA	SVALQTMVGGYT
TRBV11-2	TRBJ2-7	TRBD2	ASSSSGRWEQY
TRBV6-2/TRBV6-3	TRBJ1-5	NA	ASTRYRSNQPQH
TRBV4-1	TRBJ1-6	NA	ASSQDYSPLH
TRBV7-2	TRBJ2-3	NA	ASSLALPYSTDTRY
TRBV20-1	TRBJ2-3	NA	SILGGAAGAPGDTQY
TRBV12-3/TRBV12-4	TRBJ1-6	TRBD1	ASSTTGLNSPLH
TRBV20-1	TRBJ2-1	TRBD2	SAPPASGINEQF
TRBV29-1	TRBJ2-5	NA	SVFPEERKAETQY
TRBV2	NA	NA	ASSGVEQY
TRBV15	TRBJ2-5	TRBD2	ATSRDPGGKETQY
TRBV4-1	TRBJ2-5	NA	ASSQDPPGGGETQY
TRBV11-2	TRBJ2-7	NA	ASSPGAGEASYEQY
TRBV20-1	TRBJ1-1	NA	SARDSTNTEAF
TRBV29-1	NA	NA	SVLEGFYEQY
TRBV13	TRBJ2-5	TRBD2	ASRAGVETQY
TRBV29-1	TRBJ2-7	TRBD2	SVEKAGPSEQY
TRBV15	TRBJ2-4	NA	ATEETVSAKNIQY
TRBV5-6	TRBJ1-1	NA	ASSFEWTPEAF
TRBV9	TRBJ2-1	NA	ASSPGGGGGYNEQF
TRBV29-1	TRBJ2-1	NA	SGESGNEQF